The following is a TCR beta chain sequence with its context. Its specificity is not known. The PCR contained 60 Vbeta and 13 Jbeta primers. Sequencing was performed with immunoSEQ multiplex PCR; in TCRdb, only in-frame clones are kept and a portion is missing. The sample yields about 180,000 clones, roughly 79% seen once. The CDR3 totals 15 residues. Germline V lookup: CDR1 MNHEY, CDR2 SMNVEV (reference sequence). V shed 5 bases and J 1 base; nucleotides not matched to a gene: 5. The data were taken from a study of cytomegalovirus exposure and HLA in healthy donors. On the study more broadly: Earlier, some 180 million T cells were analyzed, and fewer than 120 million unique TCR beta sequences were found among them.

Study-level points and caveats: Cytomegalovirus-associated TCR beta chains were listed, numbering roughly 150. Researchers reported that a few CMV-associated chains were confirmed in vitro as CMV antigen-specific.

Sequenced: PBMCs. This TCR was sampled from a male donor in good health and CMV-seronegative. The genes are TRBV27 and TRBJ2-1; 7 bases align to TRBD2. The CDR3 coding sequence is TGTGCCAGCAGTCCGTCAGCGGGATCCTACAATGAGCAGTTCTTC. Its translation: CASSPSAGSYNEQFF.